The source of this TCR beta chain is a study of monozygotic twins with inflammatory bowel disease. Study outcomes and limitations: No repertoire similarity difference was seen between concordant and discordant twins; power was possibly limited.

Template switching appended UMIs that held a 6-nucleotide sample barcode. The study subjected TCRalpha and TCRbeta cDNA to two nested PCRs of approximately 16 and 10 cycles. From its re-call of the 5' RACE reads, TCRdb lists each CDR3 protein once, without DNA. The listing records 110,000 to 150,000 distinct CDR3 sequences. Regarding this clonotype: Its target is not known.

The germline V gene encodes CDR1 SGHTA and CDR2 FQGNSA. There are 13 residues in the CDR3. The V gene is TRBV7-2, the J gene TRBJ1-2. The clonotype was recovered from a human donor with ulcerative colitis or Crohn's disease, or a healthy co-twin of an affected twin (not recorded which). The sample was blood. The CDR3 is CASSLAIHYGYTF. Looking up the rest from reference TRBV7-2 and TRBJ1-2 gives the full variable domain: GAGVSQSPSNKVTEKGKDVELRCDPISGHTALYWYRQSLGQGLEFLIYFQGNSAPDKSGLPSDRFSAERTGGSVSTLTIQRTQQEDSAVYLCASSLAIHYGYTFGSGTRLTVV.